These 27 T cell receptor beta chains were sequenced from one sample in a study of blood T cell repertoires in COVID-19. The method was immunoSEQ multiplex PCR; TCRdb's version includes in-frame clones alone and lacks a portion of them. The sample yields 65,000 or so clones, about nine tenths seen once. Sequencing used peripheral blood. Every receptor here comes from a man aged 45 to 65 with active COVID-19.

The chain recombines TRBV18 with TRBJ2-4; 11 positions match TRBD1. V dropped 4 bases and J dropped 6; count of bases not matched to a gene: 5. This CDR3 contains 15 residues. Germline-derived CDR1 and CDR2 are KGHSH and LQKENI. CDR3 nucleotide sequence: TGTGCCAGCTCACAACGGACAGGGGGCAGAAACATTCAGTACTTC. This codes for CASSQRTGGRNIQYF.

CDR3 residues: CASRTGNRETQYF. The CDR3 coding sequence is TGTGCCAGCAGGACCGGGAATAGGGAGACCCAGTACTTC. The chain carries TRBV7-9 and TRBJ2-5; D perhaps matches TRBD2 (5 bases). The CDR3 length is 13 residues. With 6 bases removed from V and 5 bases from J, the gap between germline ends came to 13 bases. Germline lookup yields CDR1 SEHNR and CDR2 FQNEAQ (reference sequence).

This chain connects TRBV4-1 to TRBJ2-2, with 9 bases matching TRBD1. The CDR3 is 15 amino acids. J gave up 8 bases and V 1 base, and 5 bases lay outside the gene matches. CDR1 MGHRA and CDR2 YSYEKL come from the germline V gene. The CDR3 DNA is TGCGCCAGCAGCCAAGTGGGGACAGGGTCTGGGGAGCTGTTTTTT. Protein: CASSQVGTGSGELFF.

A few counts support this clone. The chain joins TRBV9 to TRBJ2-1; TRBD1 agrees at 7 bases. This CDR3 is built from 14 residues. Germline V CDR1 and CDR2: SGDLS, YYNGEE. Trimming took 3 bases from V and 6 from J; bases not matched to a gene: 6. The CDR3 is CASSALGQLNEQFF. CDR3 in DNA: TGTGCCAGCAGCGCACTGGGACAGCTCAATGAGCAGTTCTTC.

The chain joins TRBV6-5 to TRBJ1-3; 11 bases line up with TRBD1. J was trimmed by 2 bases and V by 4 bases; bases with no gene match: 4. Germline lookup yields CDR1 MNHEY and CDR2 SVGAGI. CDR3 size: 16 residues. The CDR3 DNA reads TGTGCCAGCAGTTCCCCGGGACAGGGGGCTGGAAACACCATATATTTT. Its translation is CASSSPGQGAGNTIYF.

J is TRBJ2-1 and V is TRBV7-2; TRBD2 matches at 7 bases. The junction had 2 bases not matched to a gene; V was cut back by 3 bases and J by 0 bases. Germline V CDR1 and CDR2: SGHTA, FQGNSA. The CDR3 sequence is 15 residues long. As DNA, the CDR3 is TGTGCCAGCAGCTTCCGGACTAGCTCCTACAATGAGCAGTTCTTC. This codes for CASSFRTSSYNEQFF.

V is TRBV10-1 and J is TRBJ2-2; D is undetermined. This CDR3 has 12 amino acids. Trimming took 6 bases from V and 5 from J, leaving 7 bases between them. Germline loops: CDR1 WNHNN, CDR2 SYGVQD (reference sequence). The CDR3 sequence is CASRPNTGELFF. The CDR3 DNA is TGCGCCAGCAGACCTAATACCGGGGAGCTGTTTTTT.

This chain uses TRBV7-9 with TRBJ1-5, with D tentatively TRBD1 (5 bases). The germline CDR1 and CDR2 sequences are SEHNR and FQNEAQ (reference sequence). CDR3 length: 13 residues. Trimming removed 2 bases from V and 6 bases from J, with 8 bases in between. The DNA of the CDR3 is TGTGCCAGCAGCTTACAGGACACTCAGCCCCAGCATTTT. It translates to CASSLQDTQPQHF.

V gene TRBV7-3 combines with J gene TRBJ2-1; 12 nucleotides align to TRBD2. J was trimmed by 6 bases and V by 1 base; bases with no gene match: 10. The CDR3 runs to 18 residues. CDR1 and CDR2 from the germline V gene are SGHTA and FQGTGA. CDR3 DNA sequence: TGTGCCAGCAGCTTAAACCCTAGCGGGGGGGTAATGGGCAATGAGCAGTTCTTC. Amino acid sequence: CASSLNPSGGVMGNEQFF.

The chain has TRBV5-1 and TRBJ2-1, with no clear D. There are 15 residues in the CDR3. CDR1 SGHRS and CDR2 YFSETQ come from the germline V gene. The V end lost 1 base, the J end lost 5 bases, and 13 bases lay between the germline ends. CDR3 DNA: TGCGCCAGCAGCTTGAAAGTTCTCGGTGACAATGAGCAGTTCTTC. Amino acid sequence: CASSLKVLGDNEQFF. The entire variable domain, with the rest obtained from reference TRBV5-1 and TRBJ2-1, is as follows: KAGVTQTPRYLIKTRGQQVTLSCSPISGHRSVSWYQQTPGQGLQFLFEYFSETQRNKGNFPGRFSGRQFSNSRSEMNVSTLELGDSALYLCASSLKVLGDNEQFFGPGTRLTVL.

The gene calls are TRBV5-1 and TRBJ2-1, with 8 nucleotides matching TRBD2. The CDR3 runs to 14 residues. V lost 4 bases, J lost 7 bases, and 7 bases stayed unmatched. Per the germline V gene, CDR1 is SGHRS and CDR2 is YFSETQ. The CDR3 sequence is CASSLGTSWNEQFF. The CDR3 coding sequence is TGCGCCAGCAGCCTGGGGACTAGTTGGAATGAGCAGTTCTTC.

The V call is TRBV7-3, the J call TRBJ2-7; no definite D call. V lost 2 bases, J lost 0 bases, and 5 bases lay in between. Per the germline V gene, CDR1 is SGHTA and CDR2 is FQGTGA. The length of the CDR3 is 13 residues. DNA for the CDR3: TGTGCCAGCAGCTTAGCTAGCTCCTACGAGCAGTACTTC. Residues: CASSLASSYEQYF.

The J gene is TRBJ2-5, the V gene TRBV5-4; TRBD2 matches 14 bases. CDR3 size: 18 residues. Per germline, CDR1 SGHNT and CDR2 YYREEE (reference sequence). The J segment lost 1 base and the V segment lost 4 bases, leaving 9 bases of the junction unmatched. CDR3 residues: CASSPRGLAGGRQETQYF. Written as DNA, the CDR3 is TGTGCCAGCAGCCCAAGAGGACTAGCGGGAGGTCGCCAAGAGACCCAGTACTTC. Full variable domain (outside the CDR3, taken from reference TRBV5-4 and TRBJ2-5): ETGVTQSPTHLIKTRGQQVTLRCSSQSGHNTVSWYQQALGQGPQFIFQYYREEENGRGNFPPRFSGLQFPNYSSELNVNALELDDSALYLCASSPRGLAGGRQETQYFGPGTRLLVL.

This clone has more than one count but fewer than ten. V usage is TRBV4-1 and J usage is TRBJ2-7, with D perhaps TRBD1 (7 bases). CDR3 length: 16 amino acids. V was cut by 1 base and J by 4 bases, with 17 bases left in between. Germline-derived CDR1 and CDR2 are MGHRA and YSYEKL. This CDR3 reads CASSQGLETGRYEQYF. The DNA of the CDR3 is TGCGCCAGCAGCCAAGGGCTGGAGACAGGGAGGTACGAGCAGTACTTC.

J is TRBJ2-3 and V is TRBV5-6; the D gene is possibly TRBD2 (5 bases). The V gene's germline CDR1 is SGHDT and CDR2 YYEEEE. The CDR3 spans 15 residues. V was shortened by 4 bases and J by 0 bases, with 12 bases between the two germline ends. For the CDR3, the DNA is TGTGCCAGCAGCCCACGGGGTCTGAGCACAGATACGCAGTATTTT. The encoded protein is CASSPRGLSTDTQYF.

V is TRBV4-1 and J is TRBJ2-5, with 8 bases aligning to TRBD1. Per the germline V gene, CDR1 is MGHRA and CDR2 is YSYEKL. The CDR3 is 15 amino acids. Trimming took 4 bases from V and 2 from J; bases not matched to a gene: 6. Here the CDR3 reads CASSLDRGLQETQYF. The DNA of the CDR3 is TGCGCCAGCAGCCTCGACAGGGGCCTACAAGAGACCCAGTACTTC.

The rearrangement links TRBV5-6 to TRBJ2-5; possibly TRBD1 for D (6 bases). Trimming shortened V by 1 base and J by 4 bases, and 11 bases separated the two germline ends. CDR3 size: 14 residues. Germline V lookup: CDR1 SGHDT, CDR2 YYEEEE. The CDR3 DNA follows: TGTGCCAGCAGCTTGTTGGGGGCAGGAGAGACCCAGTACTTC. Protein product: CASSLLGAGETQYF.

The rearrangement uses TRBV4-1 and TRBJ2-1; 9 nucleotides align to TRBD2. Germline lookup yields CDR1 MGHRA and CDR2 YSYEKL. This CDR3 has 17 residues. Losses at the gene ends were 2 bases for V and 0 bases for J; bases not matched to a gene: 5. For the CDR3, the DNA is TGCGCCAGCAGCCAACATCGCGGGGGGGGCTCCTACAATGAGCAGTTCTTC. This sequence encodes CASSQHRGGGSYNEQFF.

The V gene is TRBV28, the J gene TRBJ2-6, with no clear D. The CDR3 loop spans 16 amino acids. Trimming stripped 7 bases from V and 4 bases from J, with 17 bases between. Per the germline V gene, CDR1 is MDHEN and CDR2 is SYDVKM. The CDR3 reads CASTATGARGANVLTF. The CDR3 DNA sequence: TGTGCCAGCACCGCGACCGGAGCAAGGGGGGCCAACGTCCTGACTTTC. Looking up the rest from reference TRBV28 and TRBJ2-6 gives the full variable domain: DVKVTQSSRYLVKRTGEKVFLECVQDMDHENMFWYRQDPGLGLRLIYFSYDVKMKEKGDIPEGYSVSREKKERFSLILESASTNQTSMYLCASTATGARGANVLTFGAGSRLTVL.

The chain couples TRBV7-2 to TRBJ2-3; the D gene is possibly TRBD2 (6 bases). The germline CDR1 and CDR2 sequences are SGHTA and FQGNSA. V was pared by 1 base and J by 0 bases, with 20 bases between. CDR3 length: 19 amino acids. The CDR3 sequence: CASSLERKRDLTSTDTQYF. In DNA, the CDR3 is TGTGCCAGCAGCTTAGAGCGTAAGAGGGACTTGACCAGCACAGATACGCAGTATTTT. Combining the CDR3 with reference TRBV7-2 and TRBJ2-3 gives the whole variable domain GAGVSQSPSNKVTEKGKDVELRCDPISGHTALYWYRQSLGQGLEFLIYFQGNSAPDKSGLPSDRFSAERTGGSVSTLTIQRTQQEDSAVYLCASSLERKRDLTSTDTQYFGPGTRLTVL.

J is TRBJ2-7 and V is TRBV5-1, with D possibly matching TRBD1 (5 bases). Germline V gives CDR1 SGHRS, CDR2 YFSETQ. Trimming cost V 0 bases and J 7 bases, with 8 bases left between them. The CDR3 consists of 12 residues. The CDR3 bases are TGCGCCAGCAGCTTGGAACAGGAAGAGCAGTACTTC. Its translation: CASSLEQEEQYF.

The chain has TRBV3-1 (or the pseudogene TRBV3-2) and TRBJ1-5, with TRBD1 matching over 8 bases. From germline, CDR1 is LGHDT and CDR2 YNNKEL (reference sequence). The V and J ends lost 1 base and 4 bases, in that order; junction bases with no gene match: 0. The CDR3 has 14 residues. CDR3 nucleotides: TGTGCCAGCAGCCAAGGGACAGGGAATCAGCCCCAGCATTTT. Protein product: CASSQGTGNQPQHF.

The chain carries TRBV11-2 and TRBJ2-7; 9 bases align to TRBD1. V trimming: 4 bases; J trimming: 0 bases; junction bases outside the gene matches: 1. CDR1 and CDR2 from the germline V gene are SGHAT and FQNNGV. The CDR3 runs 14 residues. The CDR3 coding sequence is TGTGCCAGCAGCTCGGACAGGGGCTCCTACGAGCAGTACTTC. Translating it yields CASSSDRGSYEQYF.

The chain uses TRBV19 and TRBJ2-1; perhaps TRBD1 as D (6 bases). Trimming took off 6 bases at V and 4 bases at J, with 16 bases between the two ends. Per germline, CDR1 LNHDA and CDR2 SQIVND (reference sequence). The CDR3 spans 15 residues. CDR3 protein: CASRLGAVPYNEQFF. The CDR3 bases are TGTGCCAGTAGGTTGGGGGCAGTACCATACAATGAGCAGTTCTTC.

The count of this clone is one. The chain recombines TRBV6-5 with TRBJ2-2; the D is unclear. From germline, CDR1 is MNHEY and CDR2 SVGAGI. CDR3 length: 12 amino acids. The V end lost 5 bases, the J end lost 4 bases, and 5 bases lay between the germline ends. CDR3 region: CASSQFTGELFF. Here the CDR3 DNA reads TGTGCCAGCAGTCAGTTCACCGGGGAGCTGTTTTTT.

This clone was observed a handful of times. V and J are TRBV14 and TRBJ1-6; tentatively, D is TRBD1 (6 bases). Germline CDR1 SGHDN, CDR2 FVKESK. This CDR3 spans 16 amino acids. Trimming stripped 5 bases from V and 0 bases from J, with 11 bases between. The CDR3 coding sequence is TGTGCCAGCAGCGATATGGACAGCTCCTATAATTCACCCCTCCACTTT. Amino acids: CASSDMDSSYNSPLHF.

DNA of the CDR3: TGCAGCGTTGTTCGTTCCCAAGAGACCCAGTACTTC. Translation: CSVVRSQETQYF. The chain joins TRBV29-1 to TRBJ2-5; no reliable D call. CDR3 length: 12 amino acids. Trimming pared 4 bases from V and 1 base from J, leaving 7 bases between. Looked up from germline, CDR1 is SQVTM and CDR2 is ANQGSEA. Variable domain in full (rest from reference TRBV29-1 and TRBJ2-5): SAVISQKPSRDICQRGTSLTIQCQVDSQVTMMFWYRQQPGQSLTLIATANQGSEATYESGFVIDKFPISRPNLTFSTLTVSNMSPEDSSIYLCSVVRSQETQYFGPGTRLLVL.